This T cell receptor (beta chain) was sequenced in a study of cytomegalovirus exposure and HLA in healthy donors. Germline CDR1 and CDR2: KGHSH and LQKENI. V lost 3 bases and J lost 1; bases outside the gene matches: 8. The CDR3 runs to 17 residues. This clone came up once. A multiplex PCR was run with 60 Vbeta primers and 13 Jbeta primers. Using immunoSEQ multiplex PCR, the repertoire was profiled, and TCRdb retains in-frame clones only, with some absent. The sample has roughly 110,000 clones, 70% to 80% seen once. Input material: PBMCs. This TCR came from a boy aged 5 to 17 in good health and CMV-seronegative. This chain connects TRBV18 to TRBJ2-5; 10 nucleotides match TRBD2. The chain's CDR3 is CASSPRWIAGGQETQYF. In DNA, the CDR3 is TGTGCCAGCTCACCCCGGTGGATAGCGGGGGGCCAAGAGACCCAGTACTTC. Supplemented by reference TRBV18 and TRBJ2-5, the full variable domain reads NAGVMQNPRHLVRRRGQEARLRCSPMKGHSHVYWYRQLPEEGLKFMVYLQKENIIDESGMPKERFSAEFPKEGPSILRIQQVVRGDSAAYFCASSPRWIAGGQETQYFGPGTRLLVL.